One and the same sample provided the 20 T cell receptor beta chains below, sequenced in a study of blood T cell repertoires in COVID-19. Using immunoSEQ multiplex PCR, the repertoire was profiled, and TCRdb retains in-frame clones only, with some absent. The data show some 88,000 clones, around 85% seen once. Sample: peripheral blood. The receptors derive from a woman between 70 and 85 years old with acute or convalescent COVID-19.

The chain couples TRBV5-6 to TRBJ2-1; 11 bases are a match to TRBD2. There are 16 residues in the CDR3. Germline trimming cut 4 bases from V and 2 bases from J; bases unmatched to any gene: 5. Per germline, CDR1 SGHDT and CDR2 YYEEEE. The chain's CDR3 is CASSPLLAGAYNEQFF. CDR3 sequence (DNA): TGTGCCAGCAGCCCTTTACTAGCGGGAGCCTACAATGAGCAGTTCTTC.

The CDR3 is CASRGTEAFF. Written as DNA, the CDR3 is TGTGCCAGTCGGGGGACTGAAGCTTTCTTT. This rearrangement joins TRBV19 to TRBJ1-1; possibly TRBD1 for D (5 bases). Germline CDR1 is LNHDA and CDR2 is SQIVND (reference sequence). CDR3 length: 10 residues. V shed 8 bases and J shed 5 bases, with 6 bases lying between them.

The gene calls are TRBV19 and TRBJ1-5, with 10 bases that match TRBD1. Germline V CDR1 and CDR2: LNHDA, SQIVND (reference sequence). This CDR3 region has 13 residues. Germline trimming cut 6 bases from V and 6 bases from J; bases unmatched to any gene: 2. Here the CDR3 reads CASRTGGGQPQHF. The CDR3 DNA reads as TGTGCCAGTAGGACAGGGGGCGGTCAGCCCCAGCATTTT.

The chain recombines TRBV20-1 with TRBJ2-5; 10 bases line up with TRBD2. V dropped 3 bases and J dropped 5; count of bases not matched to a gene: 9. The CDR3 runs to 15 residues. Germline CDR1 DFQATT, CDR2 SNEGSKA (reference sequence). CDR3 nucleotides: TGCAGTGCTAGTGGTCTAGCGGGGGATGAGGAGACCCAGTACTTC. As protein: CSASGLAGDEETQYF.

The chain recombines TRBV15 with TRBJ1-1, with 8 nucleotides matching TRBD1. The CDR3 is 14 residues long. The germline CDR1 and CDR2 sequences are LNHNV and YYDKDF (reference sequence). The J segment lost 7 bases and the V segment lost 0 bases, leaving 4 bases of the junction unmatched. The CDR3, as DNA: TGTGCCACCAGCAGAGAGGACAGGGCAGGTGAAGCTTTCTTT. Translating gives CATSREDRAGEAFF.

This clone occurred a few times. The chain employs TRBV7-8 and TRBJ1-5; no clear D. This CDR3 comprises 16 residues. The V end lost 1 base, the J end lost 1 base, and 11 bases lay between the germline ends. Germline V CDR1 and CDR2: SGHVS, FQNEAQ. The CDR3 is CASSLGPPGSNQPQHF. The DNA of the CDR3 is TGTGCCAGCAGCTTAGGACCACCGGGGAGCAATCAGCCCCAGCATTTT.

This chain joins TRBV6-9 and TRBJ2-4; no clear D gene. The CDR3 loop spans 16 amino acids. Trimming cost V 2 bases and J 0 bases, with 11 bases left between them. CDR1 is MNHGY and CDR2 is SVAAGI in the germline V gene. DNA of the CDR3: TGTGCCAGCAGTTATAGGCCAGGTCGAGCCAAAAACATTCAGTACTTC. As protein: CASSYRPGRAKNIQYF.

V and J are TRBV18 and TRBJ1-2, with TRBD1 matching 10 bases. The CDR3 runs to 15 residues. Trimming cost V 3 bases and J 7 bases; bases outside gene matches: 8. Germline loops: CDR1 KGHSH, CDR2 LQKENI. CDR3 DNA: TGTGCCAGCTCACCCTCTGGACAGGGGGGGACTGGCTACACCTTC. It specifies CASSPSGQGGTGYTF.

V gene TRBV6-2 or TRBV6-3 combines with J gene TRBJ1-1, with a possible D match to TRBD1 (5 bases). CDR1 and CDR2 (germline): MNHEY, SVGEGT. V was clipped by 5 bases and J by 7 bases, with 11 bases between them. The CDR3 covers 12 residues. CDR3 coding DNA: TGTGCCAGCAGTCTCCGGGGGAGTGAAGCTTTCTTT. It encodes CASSLRGSEAFF.

The chain's CDR3 is CASSDPGATSSYEQYV. The CDR3 coding sequence is TGCGCCAGCAGTGATCCAGGAGCAACTAGCTCCTACGAGCAGTACGTC. The chain uses TRBV10-2 and TRBJ2-7, with a tentative D call TRBD2 (5 bases). Germline V gene data show CDR1 as WSHSY and CDR2 as SAAADI. The CDR3 extends over 16 amino acids. Trimming took off 3 bases at V and 0 bases at J, with 15 bases between the two ends.

This chain joins TRBV14 and TRBJ2-1; D may be TRBD1 (6 bases). V was shortened by 5 bases and J by 3 bases, with 14 bases between the two germline ends. This CDR3 comprises 15 residues. The V gene's germline CDR1 is SGHDN and CDR2 FVKESK. CDR3 nucleotide sequence: TGTGCCAGCAGCTCCCGGACAGACAACTACAATGAGCAGTTCTTC. Residues: CASSSRTDNYNEQFF. The variable domain in full, completed from reference TRBV14 and TRBJ2-1, reads EAGVTQFPSHSVIEKGQTVTLRCDPISGHDNLYWYRRVMGKEIKFLLHFVKESKQDESGMPNNRFLAERTGGTYSTLKVQPAELEDSGVYFCASSSRTDNYNEQFFGPGTRLTVL.

This clone was recorded once. V is TRBV19 and J is TRBJ1-2; D perhaps matches TRBD1 (5 bases). Trimming removed 8 bases at V and 1 base at J, with 20 bases between. Germline loops: CDR1 LNHDA, CDR2 SQIVND (reference sequence). The CDR3 runs to 16 residues. The CDR3 DNA reads as TGTGCCAGTGAAAGGGAATGGACACTTAATAACTATGGCTACACCTTC. Encoded protein: CASEREWTLNNYGYTF.

The rearrangement joins TRBV11-3 to TRBJ2-7, with a possible D match to TRBD1 (7 bases). V lost 3 bases to trimming and J lost 1 base, with 16 bases between them. CDR1 is SGHNT and CDR2 is YENEEA in the germline V gene. This CDR3 has 16 amino acids. This CDR3 is CASSFGRDRESYEQYV. CDR3 nucleotides: TGTGCCAGCAGCTTTGGGCGGGACAGAGAGTCCTACGAGCAGTACGTC.

The chain employs TRBV5-4 and TRBJ1-4, with D hard to call. Trimming removed 1 base at V and 5 bases at J, with 9 bases between. CDR1 and CDR2 from the germline V gene are SGHNT and YYREEE (reference sequence). The CDR3 totals 14 residues. The CDR3: CASSLSGENEKLFF. The CDR3 nucleotides are TGTGCCAGCAGCTTGAGCGGGGAAAATGAAAAACTGTTTTTT.

This rearrangement joins TRBV2 to TRBJ1-5, with a weak D call TRBD1 (5 bases). Germline V gene sequence: CDR1 SNHLY, CDR2 FYNNEI. V shed 8 bases and J shed 2 bases, with 22 bases lying between them. This CDR3 comprises 17 residues. The CDR3 sequence is CASERFRDLIGNQPQHF. DNA for the CDR3: TGTGCCAGCGAAAGATTCAGGGACTTGATCGGCAATCAGCCCCAGCATTTT. Variable domain in full (rest from reference TRBV2 and TRBJ1-5): EPEVTQTPSHQVTQMGQEVILRCVPISNHLYFYWYRQILGQKVEFLVSFYNNEISEKSEIFDDQFSVERPDGSNFTLKIRSTKLEDSAMYFCASERFRDLIGNQPQHFGDGTRLSIL.

The chain uses TRBV6-6 and TRBJ1-4; D is unclear. V was trimmed by 5 bases and J by 3 bases, leaving 22 bases between them. The CDR3 totals 18 residues. Germline V lookup: CDR1 MNHNY, CDR2 SVGAGI (reference sequence). The CDR3 spells CASSQHPPSGGPNEKLFF. As DNA, the CDR3 is TGTGCCAGCAGTCAACACCCCCCTAGTGGAGGACCTAATGAAAAACTGTTTTTT.

This clone was counted between two and nine times. The chain combines TRBV6-5 with TRBJ1-5, with TRBD1 as a possible D gene (5 bases). Germline V gene lookup returns CDR1 MNHEY and CDR2 SVGAGI. Trimming cost V 10 bases and J 2 bases, with 18 bases left between them. The CDR3 has 15 amino acids. The CDR3 coding sequence is TGTGCCATCACGAAGGGAGGGGACGGCAATCAGCCCCAGCATTTT. It encodes CAITKGGDGNQPQHF.

The J gene is TRBJ2-1, the V gene TRBV5-5, with D possibly TRBD2 on 5 matching bases. The length of the CDR3 is 16 residues. Trimming shortened V by 1 base and J by 4 bases, and 15 bases separated the two germline ends. Germline loops: CDR1 SGHKS, CDR2 YYEKEE (reference sequence). CDR3 in DNA: TGTGCCAGCAGCTTGCTCGGACTGGCTACGTACAATGAGCAGTTCTTC. This translates into CASSLLGLATYNEQFF. Complete variable domain (other parts from reference TRBV5-5 and TRBJ2-1): DAGVTQSPTHLIKTRGQQVTLRCSPISGHKSVSWYQQVLGQGPQFIFQYYEKEERGRGNFPDRFSARQFPNYSSELNVNALLLGDSALYLCASSLLGLATYNEQFFGPGTRLTVL.

The chain couples TRBV5-3 to TRBJ2-1; no clear D gene. TRBV5-3 is designated an ORF whose function remains uncertain. Trimming took 0 bases from V and 9 from J, leaving 13 bases between them. This CDR3 spans 14 amino acids. The CDR3 coding sequence is TGTGCCAGAAGCTTGGGTGGTGGGCAAGGTGAGCAGTTCTTC. Residues: CARSLGGGQGEQFF.

The V and J genes are TRBV19 and TRBJ2-3, with D possibly matching TRBD2 (6 bases). Germline CDR1 reads LNHDA; CDR2 reads SQIVND (reference sequence). This CDR3 spans 14 amino acids. Trimming removed 6 bases from V and 0 bases from J, with 10 bases in between. In nucleotides, the CDR3 is TGTGCCAGTAGCCCGGGACTTAGCACAGATACGCAGTATTTT. Residues: CASSPGLSTDTQYF.